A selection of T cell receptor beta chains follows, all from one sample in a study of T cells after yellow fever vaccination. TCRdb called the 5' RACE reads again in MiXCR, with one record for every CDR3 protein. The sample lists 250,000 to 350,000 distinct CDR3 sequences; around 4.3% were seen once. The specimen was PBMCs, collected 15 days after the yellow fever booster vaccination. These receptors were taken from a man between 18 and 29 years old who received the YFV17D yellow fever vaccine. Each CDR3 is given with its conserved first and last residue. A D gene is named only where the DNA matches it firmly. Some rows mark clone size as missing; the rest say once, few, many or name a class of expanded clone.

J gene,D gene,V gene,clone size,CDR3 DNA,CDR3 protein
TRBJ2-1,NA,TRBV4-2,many,TGTGCCAGCAGCCAAGGGGGGTATGATGAGCAGTTCTTC,CASSQGGYDEQFF
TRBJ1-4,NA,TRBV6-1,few,TGTGCCAGCAGTGACGGGACGGCGAATGAAAAACTGTTTTTT,CASSDGTANEKLFF
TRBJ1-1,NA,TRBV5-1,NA,TGCGCCAGCAGCTTGGTACCCAACAGGCTGAACACTGAAGCTTTCTTT,CASSLVPNRLNTEAFF
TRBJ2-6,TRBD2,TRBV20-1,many,TGCAGTGCTAGGAGCGGGGGAGGGGCCAACGTCCTGACTTTC,CSARSGGGANVLTF
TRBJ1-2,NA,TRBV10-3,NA,TGTGCCATCAGTGACGGACAGAACTATGGCTACACCTTC,CAISDGQNYGYTF
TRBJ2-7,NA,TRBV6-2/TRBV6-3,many,TGTGCCAGCAGTCACGGGACATTGTACTACGAGCAGTACTTC,CASSHGTLYYEQYF
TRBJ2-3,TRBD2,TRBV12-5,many,TGTGCTAGTGGTATGGGACTAAACACAGATACGCAGTATTTT,CASGMGLNTDTQYF
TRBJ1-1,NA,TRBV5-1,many,TGCGCCAGCAGCATGGGCGCAGCTACTGAAGCTTTCTTT,CASSMGAATEAFF
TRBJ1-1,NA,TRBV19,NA,TGTGCCAGTACCTCCCAGGGTGGGGCTTTCTTT,CASTSQGGAFF
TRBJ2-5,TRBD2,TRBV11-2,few,TGTGCCAGCAGCCGGATTCCGGGACTAGGGAGAGAGACCCAGTACTTC,CASSRIPGLGRETQYF
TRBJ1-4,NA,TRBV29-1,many,TGCAGCGCCAGGGAGGACCGGTCCGTTAATGAAAAACTGTTTTTT,CSAREDRSVNEKLFF
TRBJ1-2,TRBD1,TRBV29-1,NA,TGCAGCGTTGTGGGGGGGACAGTCTATGGCTACACCTTC,CSVVGGTVYGYTF
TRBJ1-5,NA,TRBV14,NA,TGTGCCAGCAGCCAACCCCCGGGACACTATAGCAATCAGCCCCAGCATTTT,CASSQPPGHYSNQPQHF
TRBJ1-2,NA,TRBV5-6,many,TGTGCCAGCAGCTGGATAGGGCTCGGCTACACCTTC,CASSWIGLGYTF
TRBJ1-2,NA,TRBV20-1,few,TGCAGTGCTTTAAACCAACACTTCAATGGCTACACCTTC,CSALNQHFNGYTF
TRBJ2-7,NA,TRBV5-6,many,TGTGCCAGCAGCGGGAAGGACTACTCCTACGAGCAGTACTTC,CASSGKDYSYEQYF
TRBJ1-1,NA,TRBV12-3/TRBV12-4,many,TGTGCCAGCAGTTTTAAGGGGGGCACTGAAGCTTTCTTT,CASSFKGGTEAFF
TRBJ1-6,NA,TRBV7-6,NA,TGTGCCAGCAGCTTAGGAGGGGTTGGACCCCTCCACTTT,CASSLGGVGPLHF
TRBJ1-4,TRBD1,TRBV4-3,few,TGCGCCAGCAGCCAAGAAGCAAGGACAGGGGCGTTTGAAAAACTGTTTTTT,CASSQEARTGAFEKLFF
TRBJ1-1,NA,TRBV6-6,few,TGTGCCAGCAGAACCAGGGTTGAAGCTTTCTTT,CASRTRVEAFF
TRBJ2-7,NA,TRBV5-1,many,TGCGCCAGCAGCGGGGGCGCGAGGTTTGACGAGCAGTACTTC,CASSGGARFDEQYF
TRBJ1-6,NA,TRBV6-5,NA,TGTGCCAGCACCATGCAGGCTTTAGGTTCACCCCTCCACTTT,CASTMQALGSPLHF
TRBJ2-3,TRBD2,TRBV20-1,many,TGCAGTGCTAGCGGGACTAGCGGGAGAACAGATACGCAGTATTTT,CSASGTSGRTDTQYF
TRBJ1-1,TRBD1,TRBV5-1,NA,TGCGCCAGCAGCCCCGACAGGGCCGGGAACACTGAAGCTTTCTTT,CASSPDRAGNTEAFF
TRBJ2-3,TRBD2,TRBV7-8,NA,TGTGCCAGCAGCTTCCGGCTAGCGGGGCTTACAGATACGCAGTATTTT,CASSFRLAGLTDTQYF
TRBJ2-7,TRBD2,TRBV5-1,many,TGCGCCAGCAGCTTGGGGACTAGCGGGAATCTCTACGAGCAGTACTTC,CASSLGTSGNLYEQYF
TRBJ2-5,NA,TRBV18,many,TGTGCCAGCTCACCTAGCCCGCAAGAGACCCAGTACTTC,CASSPSPQETQYF
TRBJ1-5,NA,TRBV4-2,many,TGTGCCAGCAGCCAAGAGATTGGGGCGGGCAATCAGCCCCAGCATTTT,CASSQEIGAGNQPQHF
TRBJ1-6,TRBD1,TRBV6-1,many,TGTGCCAGCAGTGAAGGGCGGTCAGGGGGGTTACCCCTCCACTTT,CASSEGRSGGLPLHF
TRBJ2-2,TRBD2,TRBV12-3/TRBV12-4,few,TGTGCCAGCCCGACTAGCGGGGGCGTCGGGGAGCTGTTTTTT,CASPTSGGVGELFF
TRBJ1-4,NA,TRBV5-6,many,TGTGCCAGCAGCTTGGGGGATAATGAAAAACTGTTTTTT,CASSLGDNEKLFF
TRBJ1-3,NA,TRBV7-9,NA,TGTGCCAGCAGCTTAGATGGGACCATATATTTT,CASSLDGTIYF
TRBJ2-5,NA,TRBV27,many,TGTGCCAGCGGGCCTGGGGGTGGGGAGACCCAGTACTTC,CASGPGGGETQYF
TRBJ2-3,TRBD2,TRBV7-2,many,TGTGCCAGCAGCTTAAGAGGGCCTGGCGGGGGGGGCAGAGATACGCAGTATTTT,CASSLRGPGGGGRDTQYF
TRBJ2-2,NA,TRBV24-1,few,TGTGCCACCAGTGATACCGACGCTGGCGCAGCGAACACCGGGGAGCTGTTTTTT,CATSDTDAGAANTGELFF
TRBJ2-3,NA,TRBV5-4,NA,TGTGCCAGCCCCCCCCTAGAGGGGGTTAACACAGATACGCAGTATTTT,CASPPLEGVNTDTQYF
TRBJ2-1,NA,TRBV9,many,TGTGCCAGCAGCGACGGGTTCAATGAGCAGTTCTTC,CASSDGFNEQFF
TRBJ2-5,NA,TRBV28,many,TGTGCCAGCAGTTATGAGGCCAGGATCCAAGAGACCCAGTACTTC,CASSYEARIQETQYF
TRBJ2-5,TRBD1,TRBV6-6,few,TGTGCCAGCAGTTACTCTGGGACAGCGCAAGAGACCCAGTACTTC,CASSYSGTAQETQYF
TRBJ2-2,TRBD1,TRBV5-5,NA,TGTGCCAGCAGCCTTTTGGACAGGGCAAACACCGGGGAGCTGTTTTTT,CASSLLDRANTGELFF
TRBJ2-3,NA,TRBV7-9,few,TGTGCCAGCAGCTTCAGGGGCCACGACACAGATACGCAGTATTTT,CASSFRGHDTDTQYF
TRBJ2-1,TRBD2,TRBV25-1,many,TGTGCCAGCAGTGTCAGAAGCGGGGGCGTCCGCAATGAGCAGTTCTTC,CASSVRSGGVRNEQFF
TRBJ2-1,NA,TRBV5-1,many,TGCGCCAGCAGCTCTGGTCCCCCAGGGGTGGCCTACAATGAGCAGTTCTTC,CASSSGPPGVAYNEQFF
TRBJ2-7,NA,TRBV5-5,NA,TGTGCCAGCAGCCCGGGGGACGGTGATCGAAACGAGCAGTACTTC,CASSPGDGDRNEQYF